This TCR beta chain was documented in a study of identical twins. Overall study results and limits: Out-of-frame TCR alpha sharing observed in monozygotic twins exceeded model estimates.

Per germline, CDR1 MNHNS and CDR2 SASEGT. V dropped 8 bases and J dropped 2; count of bases not matched to a gene: 10. The CDR3 spans 15 residues. MiXCR, applied by TCRdb to the 5' RACE reads, yields one record per CDR3 protein. The sample records about 190,000 distinct CDR3 sequences, roughly 15% being singletons. In the case of this clonotype: Its target is not known.

In addition, the sample was reused for a study of T cells expressing NK-cell markers. As that study records: From sorted CD3+CD56+NKG2C+, CD3+CD56+NKG2C- and CD3+CD56-NKG2C+ T cells came the TCR beta repertoires. Anti-gamma-delta TCR antibody use in several experiments restricted sorting to alpha-beta TCR T cells. Questions lingered over whether expanded NKG2C+ T cell clones were HCMV-specific.

The source of this sequence is a young woman in good health. The specimen sequenced was CD8+ T cells sorted from blood. The chain carries TRBV6-1 and TRBJ2-3; 7 bases align to TRBD1. The CDR3 is CASGSGTASTDTQYF. Written as DNA, the CDR3 is TGTGCCAGCGGATCCGGGACAGCATCCACAGATACGCAGTATTTT.